The entry that follows covers one T cell receptor beta chain sequence. Researchers ran the PCR with 60 Vbeta and 13 Jbeta primers. TCRdb's table, derived via immunoSEQ multiplex PCR, lists solely in-frame clones and lacks some. Here the sample table reports over 100,000 clones. The data derive from a study of cytomegalovirus exposure and HLA in healthy donors. Per the germline V gene, CDR1 is SQVTM and CDR2 is ANQGSEA. The CDR3 spans 16 residues. J was trimmed by 4 bases and V by 0 bases; bases with no gene match: 10. This chain links TRBV29-1 with TRBJ2-7; the match to TRBD1 covers 9 bases. The clonotype originates from a man between 25 and 39 years old in good health and CMV-seronegative. The specimen was PBMCs. This CDR3 reads CSVEEGTGWRPYEQYF. Written as DNA, the CDR3 is TGCAGCGTTGAAGAAGGGACAGGGTGGAGGCCATACGAGCAGTACTTC.